Below, one TCR beta chain is given with its context. What it binds is unknown. The data belong to a study of graft-versus-host responses after intestinal transplantation. Study results and caveats: Analysis identified GvH clones in recipient marrow, with some appearing first in ileum or blood.

The protocol was immunoSEQ multiplex PCR, while the TCRdb copy is restricted to in-frame clones and leaves out a portion. The sample carries about 100,000 clones, 87% recorded once. Germline V gene sequence: CDR1 SGHNT, CDR2 YYREEE (reference sequence). The CDR3 length is 17 residues. V lost 4 bases and J lost 9; bases outside the gene matches: 14. Sequencing used unstimulated CD4+ T cells sorted from spleen or lymph node cells, obtained before intestinal transplant. The gene calls are TRBV5-4 and TRBJ2-1; 12 bases line up with TRBD2. The receptor's source is a human donor who received an intestinal transplant. The CDR3 loop is CASSPTPSGGAGFEQFF. The CDR3 DNA reads as TGTGCCAGCAGCCCGACCCCTAGCGGGGGGGCCGGTTTTGAGCAGTTCTTC.